Presented here are 18 T cell receptor beta chains from one specimen sequenced in a study of beta chain features in type 1 diabetes. Expressed TCRB transcripts were sequenced, since all the RNA that had been isolated was reverse transcribed. Clones were sequenced by immunoSEQ multiplex PCR, and TCRdb holds only the in-frame ones, with some missing. The table lists roughly 400,000 clones, about 15% of them singletons, with approximately 0.019% in the top ten. The material sequenced was naive CD4+ T cells from blood. The receptors stem from a woman between 18 and 30 years old in good health.

This chain uses TRBV11-2 with TRBJ2-2, with unresolved D. This CDR3 is built from 15 residues. CDR1 is SGHAT and CDR2 is FQNNGV in the germline V gene. V lost 6 bases and J lost 6, with 17 bases in between. In DNA, the CDR3 is TGTGCCAGCAGGCTAACGGCAGGCACCGCCGGGGAGCTGTTTTTT. Residues: CASRLTAGTAGELFF.

The chain couples TRBV28 to TRBJ2-7, with 8 bases aligning to TRBD1. Per germline, CDR1 MDHEN and CDR2 SYDVKM. CDR3 length: 16 amino acids. Unmatched junction bases numbered 11, after V lost 5 bases and J lost 2 bases. The CDR3 here is CASSGRDRGKAYEQYF. The DNA of the CDR3 is TGTGCCAGCAGTGGACGTGACAGGGGAAAAGCCTACGAGCAGTACTTC.

The chain joins TRBV7-9 to TRBJ2-3; perhaps TRBD1 as D (6 bases). Germline-derived CDR1 and CDR2 are SEHNR and FQNEAQ (reference sequence). The CDR3 contains 15 residues. Trimming shortened V by 7 bases and J by 2 bases, and 16 bases separated the two germline ends. For the CDR3, the DNA is TGTGCCAGCAACCAAGAGGACAGCCTCACAGATACGCAGTATTTT. Translation: CASNQEDSLTDTQYF.

V gene TRBV2 combines with J gene TRBJ2-1; TRBD1 aligns across 8 bases. The CDR3 has 14 amino acids. Per germline, CDR1 SNHLY and CDR2 FYNNEI. Unmatched junction bases numbered 3, after V lost 2 bases and J lost 6 bases. CDR3 bases: TGTGCCAGCAGTGAATCGACAGGGGTCAATGAGCAGTTCTTC. This gives the protein CASSESTGVNEQFF.

The chain couples TRBV13 to TRBJ2-1, with D perhaps matching TRBD2 (5 bases). The CDR3 covers 15 residues. Germline CDR1 is PRHDT and CDR2 is FYEKMQ (reference sequence). The V end lost 5 bases, the J end lost 4 bases, and 15 bases lay between the germline ends. CDR3 loop: CASSIDSAGYNEQFF. For the CDR3, the DNA is TGTGCCAGCAGCATCGATTCTGCGGGTTACAATGAGCAGTTCTTC. Filled out from reference TRBV13 and TRBJ2-1, the complete variable domain reads AAGVIQSPRHLIKEKRETATLKCYPIPRHDTVYWYQQGPGQDPQFLISFYEKMQSDKGSIPDRFSAQQFSDYHSELNMSSLELGDSALYFCASSIDSAGYNEQFFGPGTRLTVL.

This chain links TRBV10-3 with TRBJ1-1; no clear D gene. Trimming pared 7 bases from V and 0 bases from J, leaving 9 bases between. CDR3 length: 13 residues. CDR1 and CDR2 (germline): ENHRY, SYGVKD. The CDR3 coding sequence is TGTGCCATCAAAACAAACATGAACACTGAAGCTTTCTTT. Amino acids: CAIKTNMNTEAFF.

The chain links TRBV29-1 to TRBJ1-2; 8 bases fit TRBD1. This CDR3 has 15 amino acids. In germline, CDR1 is SQVTM, CDR2 ANQGSEA. Trimming removed 4 bases from V and 4 bases from J; junction bases left unmatched: 11. Here the CDR3 DNA reads TGCAGCGTTGCCCCGGGACAGGCAAATTTCTATGGCTACACCTTC. Translated, it gives CSVAPGQANFYGYTF.

CDR3 DNA: TGTGCCAGCTCACGGAAGCGACCTAGCTCCTACGAGCAGTACTTC. Translation: CASSRKRPSSYEQYF. This sequence joins TRBV27 and TRBJ2-7; no definite D call. The germline V gene has CDR1 MNHEY and CDR2 SMNVEV (reference sequence). This CDR3 is built from 15 residues. V lost 8 bases, J lost 0 bases, and 17 bases lay in between.

This clone was counted only a few times. The chain carries TRBV14 and TRBJ2-5, with a possible D match to TRBD1 (6 bases). Trimming pared 0 bases from V and 3 bases from J, leaving 14 bases between. The CDR3 extends over 16 amino acids. CDR1 and CDR2 from the germline V gene are SGHDN and FVKESK. Here the CDR3 DNA reads TGTGCCAGCAGCCAAGACCTGACAGGAGTAAAAGAGACCCAGTACTTC. Translated, it gives CASSQDLTGVKETQYF.

This clone came up a few times. The chain links TRBV20-1 to TRBJ2-7; possible D gene TRBD2, 6 bases. The CDR3 is 11 amino acids. The V end lost 6 bases, the J end lost 5 bases, and 11 bases lay between the germline ends. Per the germline V gene, CDR1 is DFQATT and CDR2 is SNEGSKA (reference sequence). The DNA of the CDR3 is TGCAGTGCCTCGGGACTTGACGAGCAGTACTTC. Protein product: CSASGLDEQYF.

This clone has just a few counts. The chain carries TRBV29-1 and TRBJ2-7; 8 nucleotides match TRBD1. V lost 4 bases, J lost 7 bases, and 9 bases stayed unmatched. CDR1 and CDR2 from the germline V gene are SQVTM and ANQGSEA. The CDR3 has 13 residues. CDR3 amino acids: CSVGAGGIREQYF. The DNA for the CDR3 is TGCAGCGTTGGGGCAGGGGGCATTAGGGAGCAGTACTTC.

This clone was observed a few times. The chain has TRBV13 and TRBJ1-5; 11 bases agree with TRBD1. The CDR3 is 15 residues long. Trimming cost V 5 bases and J 6 bases; bases outside gene matches: 6. Germline lookup yields CDR1 PRHDT and CDR2 FYEKMQ (reference sequence). CDR3 coding DNA: TGTGCCAGCAGCACGTCCGGGACAGGGGGTCAGCCCCAGCATTTT. This codes for CASSTSGTGGQPQHF.

In DNA form, the CDR3 reads TGTGCCAGCTCACCAATCCGCCCAGCGGTCACAGATACGCAGTATTTT. Amino acids: CASSPIRPAVTDTQYF. The chain couples TRBV18 to TRBJ2-3, with a weak D call TRBD2 (5 bases). Germline CDR1 and CDR2: KGHSH and LQKENI. The V end was cut by 2 bases, the J end by 2 bases, with 14 bases between. This CDR3 spans 16 amino acids.

A few counts support this clone. The chain is built from TRBV7-2 and TRBJ2-1, with TRBD2 identical over 10 bases. This CDR3 is built from 16 residues. Germline lookup yields CDR1 SGHTA and CDR2 FQGNSA. With V trimmed by 3 bases and J by 4 bases, 6 bases remained unmatched. The CDR3 DNA reads TGTGCCAGCAGCTTCCGGACTAGCGGAGAGTACAATGAGCAGTTCTTC. Its translation is CASSFRTSGEYNEQFF.

This clone appeared a few times. The rearrangement joins TRBV30 to TRBJ2-1; TRBD1 is a possible D gene (5 bases). The ends were cut back, 3 bases at V and 7 bases at J, with 16 bases in the middle. The CDR3 is made up of 14 amino acids. The germline CDR1 and CDR2 sequences are GTSNPN and SVGIG (reference sequence). The CDR3 nucleotides read TGTGCCTGGAGGACTCTCAGGGTGGGTAATGAGCAGTTCTTC. Protein: CAWRTLRVGNEQFF.

For the CDR3, the DNA is TGTGCCAGCAGCTGGACTAGCGGGTCCGCCTACAATGAGCAGTTCTTC. Its protein is CASSWTSGSAYNEQFF. The chain uses TRBV7-8 and TRBJ2-1; TRBD2 matches 11 bases. Looked up from germline, CDR1 is SGHVS and CDR2 is FQNEAQ. The junction had 4 bases not matched to a gene; V was cut back by 4 bases and J by 2 bases. The CDR3 extends over 16 amino acids.

The sample holds a few counts of this clone. This chain uses TRBV18 with TRBJ2-5; 7 bases fit TRBD1. V was clipped by 4 bases and J by 5 bases; unmatched bases: 10. The germline V gene has CDR1 KGHSH and CDR2 LQKENI. This CDR3 region has 15 residues. In DNA form, the CDR3 reads TGTGCCAGCTCACACGTGAGACAGGGAAGCGAGACCCAGTACTTC. Its translation: CASSHVRQGSETQYF.

This clone was seen a handful of times. J is TRBJ1-1 and V is TRBV30; tentatively, D is TRBD1 (5 bases). V was shortened by 4 bases and J by 5 bases, with 17 bases between the two germline ends. Germline V gene sequence: CDR1 GTSNPN, CDR2 SVGIG (reference sequence). The CDR3 loop spans 14 amino acids. CDR3 in DNA: TGTGCCTGGATCCTCCGGGGGTTCGGGACTGAAGCTTTCTTT. Translated: CAWILRGFGTEAFF.